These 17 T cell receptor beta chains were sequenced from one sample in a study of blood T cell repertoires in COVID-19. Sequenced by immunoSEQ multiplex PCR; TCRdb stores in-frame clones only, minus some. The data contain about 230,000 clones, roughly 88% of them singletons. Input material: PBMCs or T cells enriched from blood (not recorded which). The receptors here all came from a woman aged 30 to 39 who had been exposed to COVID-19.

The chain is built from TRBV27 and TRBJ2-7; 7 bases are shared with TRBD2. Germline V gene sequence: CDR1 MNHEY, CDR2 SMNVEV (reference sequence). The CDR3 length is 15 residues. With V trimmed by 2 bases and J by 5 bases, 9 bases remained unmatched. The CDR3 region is CASSLGGSPSNEQYF. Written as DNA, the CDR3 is TGTGCCAGCAGTTTAGGCGGGAGCCCCTCTAACGAGCAGTACTTC.

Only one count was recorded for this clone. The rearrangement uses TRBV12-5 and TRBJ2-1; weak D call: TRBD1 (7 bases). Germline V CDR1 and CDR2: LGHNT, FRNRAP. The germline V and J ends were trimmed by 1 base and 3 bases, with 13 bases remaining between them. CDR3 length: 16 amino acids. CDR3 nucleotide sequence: TGTGCTAGTGGTTTGGGGGGGGACAGCTACTACAATGAGCAGTTCTTC. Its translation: CASGLGGDSYYNEQFF. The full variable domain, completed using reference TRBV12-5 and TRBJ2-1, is DARVTQTPRHKVTEMGQEVTMRCQPILGHNTVFWYRQTMMQGLELLAYFRNRAPLDDSGMPKDRFSAEMPDATLATLKIQPSEPRDSAVYFCASGLGGDSYYNEQFFGPGTRLTVL.

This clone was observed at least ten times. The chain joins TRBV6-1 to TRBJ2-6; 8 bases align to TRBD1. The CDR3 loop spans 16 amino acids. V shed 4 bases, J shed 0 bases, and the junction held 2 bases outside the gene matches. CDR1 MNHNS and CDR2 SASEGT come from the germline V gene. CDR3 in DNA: TGTGCCAGCAGTGGGACAGGGTTCTCTGGGGCCAACGTCCTGACTTTC. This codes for CASSGTGFSGANVLTF.

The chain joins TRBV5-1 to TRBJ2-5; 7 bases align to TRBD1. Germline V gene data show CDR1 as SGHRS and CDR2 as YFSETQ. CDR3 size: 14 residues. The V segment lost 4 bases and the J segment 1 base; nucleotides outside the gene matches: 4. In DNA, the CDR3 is TGCGCCAGCAGCCGCAGGGACAGCCAAGAGACCCAGTACTTC. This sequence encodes CASSRRDSQETQYF. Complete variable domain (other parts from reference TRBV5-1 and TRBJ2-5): KAGVTQTPRYLIKTRGQQVTLSCSPISGHRSVSWYQQTPGQGLQFLFEYFSETQRNKGNFPGRFSGRQFSNSRSEMNVSTLELGDSALYLCASSRRDSQETQYFGPGTRLLVL.

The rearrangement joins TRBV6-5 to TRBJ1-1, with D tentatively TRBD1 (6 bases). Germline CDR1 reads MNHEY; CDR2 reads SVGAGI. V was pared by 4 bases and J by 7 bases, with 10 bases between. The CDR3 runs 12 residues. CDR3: CASSSRGGEAFF. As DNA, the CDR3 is TGTGCCAGCAGTTCCAGAGGGGGTGAAGCTTTCTTT.

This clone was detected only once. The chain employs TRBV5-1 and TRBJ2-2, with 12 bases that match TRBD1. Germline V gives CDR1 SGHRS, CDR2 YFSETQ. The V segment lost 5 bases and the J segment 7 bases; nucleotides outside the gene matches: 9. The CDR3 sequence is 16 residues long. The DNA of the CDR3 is TGCGCCAGCAGTCGGGACAGGGGGCGGTGGCACGGGGAGCTGTTTTTT. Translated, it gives CASSRDRGRWHGELFF. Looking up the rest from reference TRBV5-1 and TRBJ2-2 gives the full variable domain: KAGVTQTPRYLIKTRGQQVTLSCSPISGHRSVSWYQQTPGQGLQFLFEYFSETQRNKGNFPGRFSGRQFSNSRSEMNVSTLELGDSALYLCASSRDRGRWHGELFFGEGSRLTVL.

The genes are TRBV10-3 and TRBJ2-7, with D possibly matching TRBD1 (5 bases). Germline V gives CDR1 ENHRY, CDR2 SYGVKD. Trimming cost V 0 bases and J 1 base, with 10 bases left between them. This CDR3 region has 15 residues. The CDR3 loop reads CAISESGVSSYEQYF. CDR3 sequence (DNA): TGTGCCATCAGTGAGTCAGGGGTTTCTTCCTACGAGCAGTACTTC.

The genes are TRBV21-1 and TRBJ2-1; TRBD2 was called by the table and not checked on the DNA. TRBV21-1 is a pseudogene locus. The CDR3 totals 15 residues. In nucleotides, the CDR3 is TGTGCCAGCAGCAACCGACGAGCCCGGGATCATGAGCAGTTCTTC. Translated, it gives CASSNRRARDHEQFF.

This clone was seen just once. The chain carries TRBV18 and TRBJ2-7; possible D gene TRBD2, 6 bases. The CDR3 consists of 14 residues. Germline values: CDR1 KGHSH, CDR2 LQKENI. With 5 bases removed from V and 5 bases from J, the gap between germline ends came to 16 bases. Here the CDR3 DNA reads TGTGCCAGCTCAGCGGGGCAGGGCATTGACGAGCAGTACTTC. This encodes CASSAGQGIDEQYF.

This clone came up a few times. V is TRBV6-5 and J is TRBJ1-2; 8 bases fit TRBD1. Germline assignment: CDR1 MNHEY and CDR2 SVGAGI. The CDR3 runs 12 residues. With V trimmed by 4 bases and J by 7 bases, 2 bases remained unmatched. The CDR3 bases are TGTGCCAGCAGTTCGACAGGGGCTGGCTACACCTTC. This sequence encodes CASSSTGAGYTF.

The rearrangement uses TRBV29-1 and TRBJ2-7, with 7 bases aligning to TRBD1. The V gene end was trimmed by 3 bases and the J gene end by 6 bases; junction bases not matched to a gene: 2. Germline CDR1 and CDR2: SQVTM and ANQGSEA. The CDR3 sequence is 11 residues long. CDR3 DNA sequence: TGCAGCGTTGAGACAGGGTTCGAGCAGTACTTC. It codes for CSVETGFEQYF.

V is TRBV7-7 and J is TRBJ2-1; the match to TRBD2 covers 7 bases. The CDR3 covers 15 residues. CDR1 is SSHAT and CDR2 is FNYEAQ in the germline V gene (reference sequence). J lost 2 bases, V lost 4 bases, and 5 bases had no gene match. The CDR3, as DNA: TGTGCCAGCAGCTCCTTAGCGGGCCCCTACAATGAGCAGTTCTTC. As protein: CASSSLAGPYNEQFF.

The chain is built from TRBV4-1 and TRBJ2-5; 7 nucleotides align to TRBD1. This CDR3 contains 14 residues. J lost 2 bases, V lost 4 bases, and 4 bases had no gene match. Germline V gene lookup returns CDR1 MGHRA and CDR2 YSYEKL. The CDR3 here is CASSLDRIQETQYF. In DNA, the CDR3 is TGCGCCAGCAGCCTGGACAGGATACAAGAGACCCAGTACTTC.

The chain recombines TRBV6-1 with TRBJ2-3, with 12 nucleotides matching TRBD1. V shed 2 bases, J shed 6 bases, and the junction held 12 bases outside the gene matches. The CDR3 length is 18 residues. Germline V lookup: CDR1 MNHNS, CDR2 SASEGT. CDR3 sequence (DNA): TGTGCCAGCAGTGAAAGGCTTGGGACAGGGGGCCCGCGGGATACGCAGTATTTT. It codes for CASSERLGTGGPRDTQYF.

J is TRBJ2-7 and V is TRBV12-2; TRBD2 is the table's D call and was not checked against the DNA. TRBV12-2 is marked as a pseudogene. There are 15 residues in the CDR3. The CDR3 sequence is CASRLAWRCSYEQYF. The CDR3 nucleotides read TGTGCAAGTCGCTTAGCTTGGCGGTGCTCCTACGAGCAGTACTTC.

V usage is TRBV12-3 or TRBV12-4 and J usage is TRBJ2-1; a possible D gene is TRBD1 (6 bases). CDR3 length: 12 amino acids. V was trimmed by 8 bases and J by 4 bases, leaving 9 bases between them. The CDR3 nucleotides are TGTGCCAGCCAGGGGCTGTACAATGAGCAGTTCTTC. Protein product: CASQGLYNEQFF.

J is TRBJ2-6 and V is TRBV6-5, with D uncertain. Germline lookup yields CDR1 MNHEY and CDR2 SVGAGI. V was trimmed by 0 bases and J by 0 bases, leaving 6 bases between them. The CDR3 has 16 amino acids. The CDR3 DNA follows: TGTGCCAGCAGTTACTCCTACCCCTCTGGGGCCAACGTCCTGACTTTC. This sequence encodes CASSYSYPSGANVLTF.